This TCR beta chain was found in a study of T cell changes during pregnancy in multiple sclerosis. Trimming cost V 1 base and J 2 bases, with 14 bases left between them. This CDR3 is 16 amino acids long. The germline V gene has CDR1 SEHNR and CDR2 FQNEAQ (reference sequence). Clones were read by immunoSEQ multiplex PCR, and TCRdb kept only the in-frame ones, dropping some. This table has tens of thousands of clones, approximately 88% appearing once. The genes are TRBV7-9 and TRBJ1-2; maybe TRBD1 (5 bases). The receptor comes from a female donor in good health, enrolled as a control in a pregnancy study. The material was peripheral blood, obtained in the first trimester of pregnancy. The CDR3 DNA is TGTGCCAGCAGCTTAGGAAGTGGTCGGGGGAACTATGGCTACACCTTC. It specifies CASSLGSGRGNYGYTF.